This T cell receptor beta chain came from a study of shared clonotypes between healthy human individuals. It was CD45RO-negative cells, positively selected for CCR7, that made up naive CD8 cells, with terminally differentiated effector memory CD45RA+ cells excluded. The junction had 9 bases not matched to a gene; V was cut back by 7 bases and J by 6 bases. CDR3 length: 15 residues. Germline V lookup: CDR1 LNHDA, CDR2 SQIVND (reference sequence). The method was immunoSEQ multiplex PCR; TCRdb's version includes in-frame clones alone and lacks a portion of them. This sample has about 1.9 million clones; 85% to 95% occur once, and the top ten carry about 1.7%.

The sequence came from a man aged 18 to 30 in good health. Some clones in this sample may be carry-over from other donors' samples. The chain carries TRBV19 and TRBJ2-1; 10 positions match TRBD1. Sequenced: naive CD8+ T cells from PBMCs. The CDR3 reads CASTLPGQGINEQFF. CDR3 DNA sequence: TGTGCCAGTACCCTTCCGGGACAGGGGATCAATGAGCAGTTCTTC.